This TCR beta chain was observed in a study of response to subunit inactivated influenza vaccine. TCRdb itself ran the RT-PCR reads through MiXCR, one entry per CDR3 protein. The sample has hundreds of thousands of distinct CDR3 sequences, approximately 14% seen once. CDR1 MGHDK and CDR2 SYGVNS come from the germline V gene. Losses at the gene ends were 4 bases for V and 6 bases for J; bases not matched to a gene: 1. The CDR3 runs 12 residues. Regarding the study as a whole: Only a handful of new T cells, the authors suggested, are recruited with each seasonal influenza vaccination.

This clonotype was detected a few times. Its target is not known. The chain links TRBV25-1 to TRBJ1-2, with 8 bases aligning to TRBD1. This specimen consisted of PBMCs from blood, obtained roughly 13 days after vaccination. The TCR comes from a man aged 45-65 years who received an inactivated influenza vaccine. The CDR3 spells CASSAQGDGYTF. CDR3 coding DNA: TGTGCCAGCAGTGCACAGGGGGATGGCTACACCTTC.